A selection of T cell receptor beta chains follows, all from one sample in a study of regulatory T cells in long-lasting Graves disease. TCRdb re-called the multiplex PCR reads through MiXCR, storing one row per CDR3 protein. This sample has roughly 490,000 distinct CDR3 sequences, with around a fifth found just once. The material was peripheral blood mononuclear cells (PBMCs), obtained when the disease was refractory, from a patient treated with antithyroid drugs. All receptors derive from a female donor with Graves disease. Both conserved end residues are part of each CDR3. A D gene is named only where the DNA matches it firmly. Only part of the rows carry a size: once, few, many, or a class if the clone is expanded.

>TRBJ1-2|15|TRBD1|many|TRBV7-2
CASSLARQGGMGYTF
TGTGCCAGCAGCTTAGCCAGACAGGGAGGTATGGGCTACACCTTC
>TRBJ2-1|16|TRBD2|-|TRBV11-3
CASSLGGWGGNNEQFF
TGTGCCAGCAGCTTAGGAGGGTGGGGGGGGAACAATGAGCAGTTCTTC
>TRBJ1-1|14|-|-|TRBV4-1
CASSRARVGDEAFF
TGCGCCAGCAGCCGCGCCCGGGTCGGGGATGAAGCTTTCTTT
>TRBJ1-2|16|TRBD1|few|TRBV18
CASSPRGQGSNYGYTF
TGTGCCAGCTCACCTAGAGGACAGGGAAGTAACTATGGCTACACCTTC
>TRBJ1-5|15|-|-|TRBV20-1
CSATIQSGVSRPQHF
TGCAGTGCTACGATTCAATCAGGGGTCTCGCGGCCCCAGCATTTT
>TRBJ2-6|17|TRBD1|-|TRBV10-3
CAISESGTVSGANVLTF
TGTGCCATCAGTGAGTCTGGGACAGTCTCTGGGGCCAACGTCCTGACTTTC
>TRBJ2-7|14|TRBD1|-|TRBV20-1
CSARRQGKAYEQYF
TGCAGTGCTAGACGACAGGGAAAAGCCTACGAGCAGTACTTC
>TRBJ1-2|15|TRBD1|many|TRBV19
CASSMIGQGLDGYTF
TGTGCCAGTAGTATGATCGGACAGGGCTTGGATGGCTACACCTTC
>TRBJ1-5|13|TRBD1|few|TRBV20-1
CSATQGGFRPQHF
TGCAGTGCAACACAGGGGGGGTTCAGGCCCCAGCATTTT
>TRBJ1-4|11|-|many|TRBV2
CASAADEKLFF
TGTGCCTCGGCGGCAGATGAAAAACTGTTTTTT
>TRBJ1-1|15|-|few|TRBV5-1
CASSLEGHQASEAFF
TGCGCCAGCAGCTTGGAGGGACACCAAGCCAGTGAAGCTTTCTTT
>TRBJ2-6|19|TRBD1|few|TRBV2
CASSYPGQGVPSGANVLTF
TGTGCCAGCAGTTACCCCGGACAGGGGGTGCCCTCTGGGGCCAACGTCCTGACTTTC
>TRBJ1-1|14|-|many|TRBV28
CASSLNPSNTEAFF
TGTGCCAGCAGTTTGAACCCCTCGAACACTGAAGCTTTCTTT
>TRBJ1-2|11|-|-|TRBV10-3
CAISESYGYTF
TGTGCCATCAGTGAGAGCTATGGCTACACCTTC
>TRBJ2-5|13|TRBD2|-|TRBV20-1
CSAVSGNQETQYF
TGCAGTGCCGTTAGCGGGAACCAAGAGACCCAGTACTTC
>TRBJ1-5|14|-|-|TRBV27
CASRGQRGNQPQHF
TGTGCCAGCAGAGGACAGAGGGGCAATCAGCCCCAGCATTTT
>TRBJ2-7|16|TRBD2|-|TRBV7-2
CASSQASGGARREQYF
TGTGCCAGCAGCCAAGCAAGCGGGGGGGCCAGGCGCGAGCAGTACTTC
>TRBJ1-1|12|TRBD1|-|TRBV28
CASSPDRRGAFF
TGTGCCAGCAGTCCGGACAGGCGGGGAGCTTTCTTT
>TRBJ2-7|15|-|few|TRBV10-3
CAISPTGGRGDEQYF
TGTGCCATCAGTCCAACGGGGGGCCGAGGCGACGAGCAGTACTTC
>TRBJ1-6|13|-|-|TRBV10-3
CAATGLYNSPLHF
TGTGCCGCCACAGGCCTCTATAATTCACCCCTCCACTTT
>TRBJ1-3|13|-|-|TRBV29-1
CSVGGFSGNTIYF
TGCAGCGTTGGGGGGTTCTCTGGAAACACCATATATTTT
>TRBJ1-2|18|TRBD1|many|TRBV7-9
CASSLSRGTAGSNYGYTF
TGTGCCAGCAGCTTATCCCGCGGGACAGCGGGATCTAACTATGGCTACACCTTC
>TRBJ1-6|18|-|-|TRBV6-5
CASSLLQYSGGNNSPLHF
TGTGCCAGCAGTTTACTCCAGTACTCGGGGGGCAATAATTCACCCCTCCACTTT
>TRBJ2-2|15|TRBD2|-|TRBV28
CASSLTAGGAGELFF
TGTGCCAGCAGTTTAACAGCGGGGGGTGCTGGGGAGCTGTTTTTT
>TRBJ1-6|11|-|many|TRBV20-1
CSARDCSPLHF
TGCAGTGCTAGAGACTGCTCACCCCTCCACTTT
>TRBJ2-5|15|-|few|TRBV5-1
CASSLAGLEQETQYF
TGCGCCAGCAGCTTGGCCGGCTTGGAACAAGAGACCCAGTACTTC
>TRBJ2-3|15|TRBD1|-|TRBV7-9
CASSLHRDSADTQYF
TGTGCCAGCAGCCTACACCGGGACAGCGCAGATACGCAGTATTTT
>TRBJ2-5|13|-|many|TRBV7-2
CASSLRREETQYF
TGTGCCAGCAGCTTAAGAAGGGAAGAGACCCAGTACTTC
>TRBJ2-5|15|TRBD1|few|TRBV5-4
CASSLGQGKGKTQYF
TGTGCCAGCAGCTTGGGACAGGGTAAAGGGAAGACCCAGTACTTC
>TRBJ2-7|12|TRBD1|few|TRBV19
CASGRGLNEQYF
TGTGCCAGTGGCAGGGGGTTGAACGAGCAGTACTTC
>TRBJ2-4|14|-|-|TRBV20-1
CSARDPGFTNIQYF
TGCAGTGCTAGAGATCCAGGGTTCACAAACATTCAGTACTTC
>TRBJ2-7|15|TRBD1|few|TRBV11-2
CASSLGTGAPYEQYF
TGTGCCAGCAGCTTAGGGACAGGGGCCCCCTACGAGCAGTACTTC
>TRBJ1-2|13|-|many|TRBV14
CASSQAGLGGYTF
TGTGCCAGCAGCCAAGCCGGGTTGGGAGGCTACACCTTC
>TRBJ1-2|13|-|many|TRBV6-1
CASSEAHRESYTF
TGTGCCAGCAGTGAAGCCCACAGGGAGAGCTACACCTTC
>TRBJ2-2|18|-|few|TRBV4-3
CASSQDGASWENTGELFF
TGCGCCAGCAGCCAAGATGGGGCCAGTTGGGAGAACACCGGGGAGCTGTTTTTT
>TRBJ1-4|15|-|many|TRBV6-6
CASSYSMQLGEKLFF
TGTGCCAGCAGTTACTCGATGCAGTTGGGGGAAAAACTGTTTTTT
>TRBJ2-7|15|TRBD1|many|TRBV19
CASSIGGTGGYEQYF
TGTGCCAGTAGTATAGGGGGGACAGGGGGCTACGAGCAGTACTTC
>TRBJ2-7|10|-|many|TRBV28
CASGLYEQYF
TGTGCCAGTGGACTCTACGAGCAGTACTTC
>TRBJ2-7|11|-|-|TRBV6-1
CTSSYVSEQYF
TGTACCAGCAGTTACGTTTCCGAGCAGTACTTC
>TRBJ2-7|15|-|-|TRBV5-6
CASSLFSGTSYEQYF
TGTGCCAGCAGCTTGTTCTCAGGGACTTCCTACGAGCAGTACTTC
>TRBJ1-2|14|-|many|TRBV12-3/TRBV12-4
CASSLSTGTYGYTF
TGTGCCAGCAGTTTAAGTACTGGGACGTATGGCTACACCTTC
>TRBJ2-2|18|TRBD2|many|TRBV7-2
CASTLSGGGFRYTGELFF
TGTGCCAGCACCCTTTCGGGCGGGGGGTTTCGGTACACCGGGGAGCTGTTTTTT
>TRBJ2-3|14|-|-|TRBV11-2
CATNPGGLTDTQYF
TGTGCCACCAACCCCGGGGGGCTCACCGATACGCAGTATTTT
>TRBJ1-1|14|TRBD1|few|TRBV5-1
CASSDRQGKTEAFF
TGCGCCAGCAGCGACAGACAGGGCAAGACTGAAGCTTTCTTT
>TRBJ2-7|16|TRBD1|many|TRBV12-3/TRBV12-4
CASSTRRTGNTYEQYF
TGTGCCAGCAGCACTAGGAGGACAGGAAATACCTACGAGCAGTACTTC
>TRBJ2-1|17|TRBD1|-|TRBV5-1
CASSPKTGGVGYNEQFF
TGCGCCAGCAGCCCCAAAACAGGGGGCGTAGGGTACAATGAGCAGTTCTTC
>TRBJ1-2|13|-|-|TRBV30
CAWSVQPMAGYTF
TGTGCCTGGAGTGTACAACCGATGGCAGGCTACACCTTC
>TRBJ1-1|12|-|once|TRBV29-1
CSVPGMNTEAFF
TGCAGCGTACCAGGGATGAACACTGAAGCTTTCTTT
>TRBJ2-7|13|-|few|TRBV20-1
CSASQAGVYEQYF
TGCAGTGCTAGCCAGGCAGGGGTCTACGAGCAGTACTTC
>TRBJ1-1|14|-|-|TRBV5-6
CASSSSRASRNAFF
TGTGCCAGCAGCTCGAGCCGGGCCTCTAGGAACGCTTTCTTT
>TRBJ2-7|14|-|-|TRBV7-8
CASSSVFPEWEQYF
TGTGCCAGCAGCTCCGTCTTCCCCGAATGGGAGCAGTACTTC